A selection of T cell receptor beta chains follows, all from one sample in a study of cytomegalovirus exposure and HLA in healthy donors. Assay used: immunoSEQ multiplex PCR; TCRdb lists only in-frame clones, some missing. The sample yields approximately 150,000 clones, 55% to 70% seen once. Sequencing used PBMCs. Source of these receptors: a woman in her 30s in good health and CMV-seropositive. Both conserved end residues are part of each CDR3. The D gene is left open where the match is weak. A clone size is listed for some rows: how often the clone was seen (once, few, many), or a class if it is expanded.

few - TRBJ1-1 TRBV2 CASSNSIDMNTEAFF TGTGCCAGCAGTAACAGTATCGACATGAACACTGAAGCTTTCTTT
- TRBD2 TRBJ2-2 TRBV25-1 CASSALAGGPGELFF TGTGCCAGCAGTGCACTAGCGGGAGGTCCCGGGGAGCTGTTTTTT
- TRBD2 TRBJ2-7 TRBV11-3 CASSSVSSGTGAISVYEQYF TGTGCCAGCAGCTCCGTTTCTAGCGGGACGGGGGCCATCTCTGTCTACGAGCAGTACTTC
- - TRBJ2-7 TRBV29-1 CSVEMDYEQYF TGCAGCGTTGAAATGGACTACGAGCAGTACTTC
- - TRBJ1-5 TRBV27 CASSFVSNQPQHF TGTGCCAGCAGTTTCGTCAGCAATCAGCCCCAGCATTTT
- - TRBJ1-2 TRBV5-6 CASSLPNYGYTF TGTGCCAGCAGCCTACCTAACTATGGCTACACCTTC
- - TRBJ1-1 TRBV27 CASSFRGNTEAFF TGTGCCAGCAGTTTTCGCGGGAACACTGAAGCTTTCTTT
- - TRBJ1-1 TRBV2 CASSERGMNTEAFF TGTGCCAGCAGTGAGCGGGGTATGAACACTGAAGCTTTCTTT
- - TRBJ1-5 TRBV7-2 CASSFQGNQPQHF TGTGCCAGCAGCTTTCAGGGGAATCAGCCCCAGCATTTT
- TRBD1 TRBJ1-6 TRBV5-1 CASTNASGQGNSPLHF TGCGCCAGCACCAATGCCTCGGGACAGGGAAATTCACCCCTCCACTTT
- - TRBJ1-2 TRBV5-1 CASSLAQGNGYTF TGCGCCAGCAGCTTGGCGCAGGGGAATGGCTACACCTTC
- - TRBJ2-1 TRBV5-6 CASSLGPMGTLNEQFF TGTGCCAGCAGCTTGGGCCCGATGGGGACTCTCAATGAGCAGTTCTTC
few TRBD2 TRBJ2-1 TRBV7-8 CASSFMYRAGGNEQFF TGTGCCAGCAGTTTTATGTATCGAGCGGGAGGCAATGAGCAGTTCTTC
- TRBD2 TRBJ2-5 TRBV4-2 CASSQGGGEETQYF TGTGCCAGCAGCCAAGGTGGGGGGGAAGAGACCCAGTACTTC
- TRBD1 TRBJ1-1 TRBV5-6 CASRWTGTTEAFF TGTGCCAGCAGGTGGACAGGGACCACTGAAGCTTTCTTT
once - TRBJ2-3 TRBV13 CASSLGRRNTDTQYF TGTGCCAGCAGCTTAGGAAGGCGGAACACAGATACGCAGTATTTT
- TRBD1 TRBJ1-2 TRBV6-1 CASSGNDRGIYGYTF TGTGCCAGCAGTGGAAATGACAGGGGGATTTATGGCTACACCTTC
- TRBD2 TRBJ2-7 TRBV30 CAWRGLGRNEQYF TGTGCCTGGAGGGGACTAGGCAGAAACGAGCAGTACTTC
- - TRBJ1-1 TRBV5-8 CASSLAIVRNTEAFF TGTGCCAGCAGCTTGGCTATTGTGAGGAACACTGAAGCTTTCTTT
- - TRBJ2-3 TRBV28 CASSFRGTSTDTQYF TGTGCCAGCAGTTTTCGGGGGACTAGCACAGATACGCAGTATTTT
- TRBD1 TRBJ2-1 TRBV7-6 CASSARDRVSNEQFF TGTGCCAGCAGCGCCAGGGACAGGGTTTCCAATGAGCAGTTCTTC
- - TRBJ2-7 TRBV15 CATSRDLSEPTYEQYF TGTGCCACCAGCAGAGATCTTAGCGAACCAACCTACGAGCAGTACTTC
- TRBD1 TRBJ2-2 TRBV11-3 CASSLRPGQSNTGELFF TGTGCCAGCAGCTTAAGACCGGGACAGTCGAACACCGGGGAGCTGTTTTTT
- - TRBJ2-5 TRBV2 CASSELGSQETQYF TGTGCCAGCAGTGAATTGGGGAGCCAAGAGACCCAGTACTTC
few - TRBJ2-5 TRBV4-2 CASSQDLGGAEETQYF TGTGCCAGCAGCCAAGACCTCGGGGGAGCTGAAGAGACCCAGTACTTC
- TRBD2 TRBJ2-3 TRBV30 CAWSSAGEGTQYF TGTGCCTGGAGCTCAGCGGGAGAGGGTACGCAGTATTTT
few - TRBJ1-4 TRBV30 CAWSQGSSNEKLFF TGTGCCTGGAGTCAAGGGAGCTCTAATGAAAAACTGTTTTTT
- - TRBJ1-5 TRBV9 CASSPGLSRNQPQHF TGTGCCAGCAGCCCGGGTCTCTCCAGAAATCAGCCCCAGCATTTT
- - TRBJ1-2 TRBV28 CASSPEFKSGAGYGYTF TGTGCCAGCAGTCCAGAATTTAAATCAGGGGCCGGCTATGGCTACACCTTC
- - TRBJ1-3 TRBV2 CASSTVGNTIYF TGTGCCAGCTCAACGGTTGGAAACACCATATATTTT
- - TRBJ1-2 TRBV29-1 CSVRTVDGYTF TGCAGCGTCAGGACAGTGGATGGCTACACCTTC
- TRBD2 TRBJ2-7 TRBV2 CASSLPGLGDYEQYF TGTGCCAGCAGTTTGCCGGGACTAGGGGATTACGAGCAGTACTTC
- - TRBJ1-1 TRBV25-1 CASSATQGVGTEAFF TGTGCCAGCAGTGCCACTCAAGGGGTCGGGACTGAAGCTTTCTTT
- TRBD1 TRBJ2-7 TRBV10-3 CAIRRTGGFYEQYF TGTGCCATCAGAAGGACAGGGGGCTTCTACGAGCAGTACTTC
once TRBD1 TRBJ1-2 TRBV10-1 CASSVLIRTGNNYGYTF TGCGCCAGCAGTGTTTTGATTCGGACAGGAAATAACTATGGCTACACCTTC
- - TRBJ2-3 TRBV10-2 CASSVADATDTQYF TGCGCCAGCAGTGTCGCGGATGCGACAGATACGCAGTATTTT
- - TRBJ2-3 TRBV10-2 CASSESYSSTDTQYF TGCGCCAGCAGTGAGAGTTACAGTAGCACAGATACGCAGTATTTT
- TRBD1 TRBJ1-1 TRBV5-6 CASSEPTGPNTEAFF TGTGCCAGCAGCGAGCCGACAGGGCCTAACACTGAAGCTTTCTTT
few - TRBJ2-2 TRBV7-9 CASSLVHPGYTGELFF TGTGCCAGCAGCTTAGTCCATCCGGGTTACACCGGGGAGCTGTTTTTT
- - TRBJ2-2 TRBV6-5 CASSPFTGELFF TGTGCCAGCAGCCCATTCACCGGGGAGCTGTTTTTT
few - TRBJ1-4 TRBV4-1 CASSRVAPNEKLFF TGCGCCAGCAGCCGAGTTGCACCTAATGAAAAACTGTTTTTT
- - TRBJ2-1 TRBV27 CASSSFDEQFF TGTGCCAGCAGTTCGTTCGATGAGCAGTTCTTC
- TRBD1 TRBJ1-2 TRBV25-1 CASSDRVDGYTF TGTGCCAGCAGCGACAGGGTCGATGGCTACACCTTC
- - TRBJ1-1 TRBV6-4 CASRVRGSNTEAFF TGTGCCAGCAGGGTGCGAGGGTCGAACACTGAAGCTTTCTTT
- TRBD1 TRBJ1-2 TRBV5-1 CASRPWTGTIDYGYTF TGCGCCAGCAGGCCCTGGACAGGGACGATAGACTATGGCTACACCTTC
- - TRBJ2-7 TRBV7-6 CASSLGRGYEQYF TGTGCCAGCAGCTTAGGACGGGGGTACGAGCAGTACTTC
- - TRBJ1-5 TRBV5-6 CASSPWGGSNQPQHF TGTGCCAGCAGCCCCTGGGGAGGCAGCAATCAGCCCCAGCATTTT
- TRBD2 TRBJ2-3 TRBV5-4 CASSWGLAGQDTQYF TGTGCCAGCAGCTGGGGTCTAGCGGGTCAGGATACGCAGTATTTT
- TRBD2 TRBJ2-1 TRBV12-5 CASGLRELAGAGGNEQFF TGTGCTAGTGGTTTGAGGGAGCTAGCGGGGGCTGGTGGGAATGAGCAGTTCTTC
- - TRBJ1-5 TRBV27 CASSLRGGNQPQHF TGTGCCAGCAGTTTACGGGGAGGCAATCAGCCCCAGCATTTT
- - TRBJ1-6 TRBV30 CAWSTGSSYNSPLHF TGTGCCTGGAGTACAGGGAGTTCCTATAATTCACCCCTCCACTTT
- - TRBJ2-5 TRBV29-1 CSVGGAGAETQYF TGCAGCGTGGGGGGGGCAGGCGCCGAGACCCAGTACTTC
- TRBD2 TRBJ2-1 TRBV2 CASSLLAGGNNEQFF TGTGCCAGCAGCTTACTAGCGGGGGGGAACAATGAGCAGTTCTTC
- - TRBJ2-3 TRBV30 CAWSLGPLDTQYF TGTGCCTGGAGTCTGGGCCCGCTGGATACGCAGTATTTT
- - TRBJ2-7 TRBV7-2 CASSLDAGAGYEQYF TGTGCCAGCAGCTTAGATGCGGGGGCGGGCTACGAGCAGTACTTC
- - TRBJ1-5 TRBV2 CASSESVVWDTYSNQPQHF TGTGCCAGCAGTGAAAGCGTTGTGTGGGACACCTATAGCAATCAGCCCCAGCATTTT
- TRBD1 TRBJ2-1 TRBV25-1 CASSAKDRRNNEQFF TGTGCCAGCAGTGCCAAGGACAGGAGAAACAATGAGCAGTTCTTC